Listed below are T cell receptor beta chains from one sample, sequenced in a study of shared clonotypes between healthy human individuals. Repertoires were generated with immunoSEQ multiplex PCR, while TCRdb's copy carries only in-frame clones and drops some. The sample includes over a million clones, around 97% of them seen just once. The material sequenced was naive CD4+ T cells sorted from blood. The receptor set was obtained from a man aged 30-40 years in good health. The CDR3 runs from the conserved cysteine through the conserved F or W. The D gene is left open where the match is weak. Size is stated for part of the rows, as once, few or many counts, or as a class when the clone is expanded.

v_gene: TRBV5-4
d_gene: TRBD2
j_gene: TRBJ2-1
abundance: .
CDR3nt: TGTGCCAGCAGCTTGGGCAGCGGGATGAGAGATGAGCAGTTCTTC
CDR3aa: CASSLGSGMRDEQFF

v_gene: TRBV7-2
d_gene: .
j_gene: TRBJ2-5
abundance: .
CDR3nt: TGTGCCAGCAGCTTAGACTTCCACGCAGAGACCCAGTACTTC
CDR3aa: CASSLDFHAETQYF

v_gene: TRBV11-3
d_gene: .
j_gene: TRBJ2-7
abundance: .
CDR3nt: TGTGCCAGCAGCTTAAACAGCCGCTCCTACGAGCAGTACTTC
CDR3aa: CASSLNSRSYEQYF

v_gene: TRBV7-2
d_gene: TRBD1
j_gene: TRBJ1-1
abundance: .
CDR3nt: TGTGCCAGCAGCTTACGACAGGGTACTGAAGCTTTCTTT
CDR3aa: CASSLRQGTEAFF

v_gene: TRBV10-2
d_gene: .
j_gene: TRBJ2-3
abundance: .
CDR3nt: TGCGCCAGCAGGGAGGCCAGTTCGGCAGATACGCAGTATTTT
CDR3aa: CASREASSADTQYF

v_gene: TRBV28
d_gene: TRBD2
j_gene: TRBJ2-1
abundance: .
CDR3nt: TGTGCCAGCAGTCAACCGGGACTAGCGGGAGGACCAGGATTAGCGCAGTTCTTC
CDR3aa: CASSQPGLAGGPGLAQFF

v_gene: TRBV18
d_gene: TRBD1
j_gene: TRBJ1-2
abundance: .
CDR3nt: TGTGCCAGCTCACCCGACAGGGCTAACTATGGCTACACCTTC
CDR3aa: CASSPDRANYGYTF

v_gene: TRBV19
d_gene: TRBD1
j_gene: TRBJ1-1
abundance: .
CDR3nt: TGTGCCAGTAGCGCGACAGGGGTTAGAACTGAAGCTTTCTTT
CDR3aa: CASSATGVRTEAFF

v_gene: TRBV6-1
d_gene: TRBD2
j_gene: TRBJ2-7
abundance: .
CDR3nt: TGTGCCAGCAGAGAAGGACTAGCGGGATACGAGCAGTACTTC
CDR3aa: CASREGLAGYEQYF

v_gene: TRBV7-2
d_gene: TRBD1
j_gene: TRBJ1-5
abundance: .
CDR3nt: TGTGCCAGCAGGTCTACAGGGGCCCTCAATCAGCCCCAGCATTTT
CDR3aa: CASRSTGALNQPQHF

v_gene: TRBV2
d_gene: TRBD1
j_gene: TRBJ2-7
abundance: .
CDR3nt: TGTGCCAGCAGTGAGGGGCTCGGGACAGGGGACTACGAGCAGTACTTC
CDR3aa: CASSEGLGTGDYEQYF

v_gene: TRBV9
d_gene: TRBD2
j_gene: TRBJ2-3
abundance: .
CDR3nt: TGTGCCAGCAGCGTAGGAAGCGGGGGGCCCTCAATCACAGATACGCAGTATTTT
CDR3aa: CASSVGSGGPSITDTQYF

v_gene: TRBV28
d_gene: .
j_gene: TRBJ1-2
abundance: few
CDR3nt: TGTGCCAGCAGTTCCAGGGTCGACTATGGCTACACCTTC
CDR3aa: CASSSRVDYGYTF

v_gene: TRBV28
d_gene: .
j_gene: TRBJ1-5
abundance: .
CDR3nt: TGTGCCAGCAGTTATCCGGGCCATAATCAGCCCCAGCATTTT
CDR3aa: CASSYPGHNQPQHF

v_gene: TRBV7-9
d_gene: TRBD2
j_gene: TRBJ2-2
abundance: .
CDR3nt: TGTGCCAGCAGCCCCCGACTAGCGCCAAACACCGGGGAGCTGTTTTTT
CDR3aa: CASSPRLAPNTGELFF

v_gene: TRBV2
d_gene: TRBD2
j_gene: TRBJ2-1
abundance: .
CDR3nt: TGTGCCAGCAGTGAATCCTTTAGCGGGGCTTCTACGTTCTTC
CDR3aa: CASSESFSGASTFF

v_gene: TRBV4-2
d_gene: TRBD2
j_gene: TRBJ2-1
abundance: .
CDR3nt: TGTGCCAGCAGCCAGACCACGGGAGCGGGGTTTTACAATGAGCAGTTCTTC
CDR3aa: CASSQTTGAGFYNEQFF